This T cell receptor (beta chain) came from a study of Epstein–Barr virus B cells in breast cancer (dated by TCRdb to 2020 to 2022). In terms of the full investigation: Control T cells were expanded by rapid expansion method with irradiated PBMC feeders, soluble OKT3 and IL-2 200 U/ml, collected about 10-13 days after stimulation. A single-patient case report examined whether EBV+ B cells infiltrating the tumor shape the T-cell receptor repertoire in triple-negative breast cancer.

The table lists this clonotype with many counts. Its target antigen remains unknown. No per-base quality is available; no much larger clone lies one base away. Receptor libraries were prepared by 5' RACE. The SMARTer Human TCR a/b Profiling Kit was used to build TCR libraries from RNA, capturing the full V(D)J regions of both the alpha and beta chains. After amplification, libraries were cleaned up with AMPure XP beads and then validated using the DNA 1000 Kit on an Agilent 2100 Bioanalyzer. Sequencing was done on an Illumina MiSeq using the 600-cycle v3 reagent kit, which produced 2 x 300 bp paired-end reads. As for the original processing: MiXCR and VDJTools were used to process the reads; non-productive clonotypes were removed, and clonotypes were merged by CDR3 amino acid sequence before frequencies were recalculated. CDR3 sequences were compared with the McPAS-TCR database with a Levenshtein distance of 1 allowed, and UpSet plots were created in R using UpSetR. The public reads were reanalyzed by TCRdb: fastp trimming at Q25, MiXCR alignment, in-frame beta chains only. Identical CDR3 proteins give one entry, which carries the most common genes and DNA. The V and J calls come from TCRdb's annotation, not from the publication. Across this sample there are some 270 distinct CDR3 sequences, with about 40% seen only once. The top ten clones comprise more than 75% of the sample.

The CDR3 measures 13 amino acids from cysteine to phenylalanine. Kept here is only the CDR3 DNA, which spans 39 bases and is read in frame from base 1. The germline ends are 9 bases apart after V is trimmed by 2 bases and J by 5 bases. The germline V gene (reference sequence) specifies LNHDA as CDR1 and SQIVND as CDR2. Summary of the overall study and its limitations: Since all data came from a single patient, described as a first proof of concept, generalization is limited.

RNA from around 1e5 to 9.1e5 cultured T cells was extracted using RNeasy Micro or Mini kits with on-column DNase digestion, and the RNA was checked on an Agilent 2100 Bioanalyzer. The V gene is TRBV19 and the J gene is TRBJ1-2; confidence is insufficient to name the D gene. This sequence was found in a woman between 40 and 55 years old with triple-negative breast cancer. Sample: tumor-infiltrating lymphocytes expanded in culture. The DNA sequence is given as TGTGCCAGTAGTATACTAGGGCGGTATGGCTACACCTTC. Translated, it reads CASSILGRYGYTF.